Described below is a single T cell receptor (beta chain) sequence and its context. A few counts support this clonotype. Its binding antigen is unknown. No base quality values were provided; no much bigger clone lies one nucleotide off. From the germline V gene, CDR1 is SGHAT and CDR2 is FQNNGV. Ends trimmed: V by 5 bases, J by 7 bases; bases unmatched to a gene: 7. The CDR3, cysteine through phenylalanine, is 14 amino acids long. The entry retains the CDR3 DNA only, 42 bases that are in frame from base 1. Moderately to severely active disease, a Clinical Activity Score of at least 3, a NOSPECS grade of at least 4, and a duration under 3 months were present in ophthalmopathy patients. Any patient with an uncontrolled infection, another autoimmune disease, pregnancy or lactation was excluded. Diagnoses were based on clinical symptoms, serum thyroxine and TRAb, thyroid ultrasound and orbital computed tomography. PBMCs were separated from approximately 10 ml of fresh peripheral blood using Ficoll-Paque density gradient centrifugation. Total RNA was extracted using Trizol reagent, and RNA quality was assessed on an Agilent 2100 Bioanalyzer.

This entry is derived from a study of T cells in Graves' hyperthyroidism and ophthalmopathy (dated by TCRdb to between 2017 and 2020). A note on the overall study: Peripheral blood samples were taken at the time of initial diagnosis, prior to any treatment. To identify TCR V-J signatures that set the groups apart, the researchers used a discovery cohort of 100 patients, made up of about 44 with Graves' ophthalmopathy and some 55 with stable Graves' hyperthyroidism. Prospective prediction of ophthalmopathy was tested in an independent validation cohort of 18 to 20 hyperthyroidism patients and 15 to 17 patients who later progressed to ophthalmopathy. The 100 or so discovery patients were randomly split 7:3 into training and test sets. Thyroid tissue and blood T-cell repertoires from about six Graves' hyperthyroidism patients were also compared in the study. After sampling, hyperthyroidism patients received methimazole starting at 30 mg daily, and ophthalmopathy patients received high-dose intravenous methylprednisolone. According to the paper, TCR Vbeta CDR3 sequencing was carried out on over 130 peripheral blood samples, which came from 40 to 45 ophthalmopathy, fewer than 80 hyperthyroidism and roughly 17 progressor patients. The investigation overall reported the following: Ophthalmopathy was separated from stable hyperthyroidism by a 13 V-J signature model, with approximately 85% sensitivity and approximately 84% specificity obtained in cross-validation and 80%/75% obtained in testing. Most expanded thyroid clonotypes (frequency above 0.001) were also detected in blood, a finding suggesting that blood repertoires may reflect thyroid immune responses. During validation, the model predicted progression to ophthalmopathy a median of around 7 months ahead of onset, with around 65% sensitivity and more than 72% specificity. No statistical method was used to fix the sample size in advance, and group allocation was not hidden from the investigators.

TCR beta CDR3 regions were amplified from RNA transcripts. The first round of RT-PCR for the TCR CDR3 was performed with the HTBI primer set and the Qiagen OneStep RT-PCR kit. Libraries were constructed in a second round of multiplex PCR, after which size selection and purification were carried out. Sequencing of the libraries was done on an Illumina HiSeq2000 using paired-end 100 bp reads. In the authors' own workflow: Raw data were processed with SOAPnuke, discarding reads with adapters, uncalled bases, mean Phred below 15, or no exact constant-primer or identifier match. High-quality paired reads were merged using COPE v1.2.5, and each unique nucleotide sequence was defined as a clonotype. MiTCR v1.1 was used to align the clonotypes against IMGT TRBV, TRBD and TRBJ reference segments. The analysis was restricted to V-J combinations with a frequency above 0.0001, which together covered just over 99% of the repertoires. A TCS score was defined as the ratio between F50 (clonal expansion) and ExV (chaos), using BLOSUM62-based TCRdist between CDR3 peptides within each V-J. Welch's t-statistics and random forest reduced fewer than 600 V-J features to 10 to 15, which were used in a naive Bayes classifier (R e1071). TCRdb ran its own pipeline on the public reads, namely fastp trimming at Q25 and MiXCR clone calling, and kept in-frame beta chains. Every CDR3 protein is listed once, alongside the most common genes and DNA of its rows. The V and J calls shown here were made by TCRdb, not taken from the authors' results. For this sample there are about 380,000 distinct CDR3 sequences; roughly 14% appear just once. Of the sample, about 18% falls within the top ten clones.

The material sequenced was blood. The receptor's source is a woman aged 25 to 39 with Graves' ophthalmopathy. This chain is built from TRBV11-2 and TRBJ1-1, and 10 junction bases match TRBD1. This receptor carries the CDR3 CASSQDRGRGEAFF. The nucleotide sequence is TGTGCCAGCAGCCAAGACAGGGGGCGAGGTGAAGCTTTCTTT.